Below are 18 T cell receptor beta chains sequenced from a single sample in a study of T-cell memory formation after mild COVID-19. One entry per CDR3 protein results from TCRdb running MiXCR on the 5' RACE reads. The sample contains about 190,000 distinct CDR3 sequences, about 18% of which appear only once. Sequenced sample: PBMCs or a T cell subset sorted from them (not recorded which). The receptors stem from an adult woman who had mild COVID-19 (a few samples of this study predate the infection). Cell type and time point are not known.

The chain has TRBV3-1 and TRBJ1-2; D not certain. Trimming pared 0 bases from V and 0 bases from J, leaving 11 bases between. The CDR3 contains 16 residues. Germline V gene sequence: CDR1 LGHDT, CDR2 YNNKEL (reference sequence). CDR3 bases: TGTGCCAGCAGCCAAGACGGCGGCGGATCTAACTATGGCTACACCTTC. Protein product: CASSQDGGGSNYGYTF.

This clonotype was seen more than once but under ten times. The chain has TRBV7-8 and TRBJ1-6, with D hard to call. The V gene lost 5 bases and the J gene lost 6 bases, with 17 bases spanning the gap. This CDR3 is 16 amino acids long. Looked up from germline, CDR1 is SGHVS and CDR2 is FQNEAQ. The CDR3 reads CASSLNVEGFNSPLHF. The CDR3, as DNA: TGTGCCAGCAGCCTTAATGTGGAGGGATTTAATTCACCCCTCCACTTT.

This clonotype was detected only a few times. The V and J genes are TRBV5-1 and TRBJ2-5; D is perhaps TRBD1 (6 bases). The CDR3 has 14 residues. The germline V and J ends were trimmed by 0 bases and 5 bases, with 11 bases remaining between them. Germline lookup yields CDR1 SGHRS and CDR2 YFSETQ. CDR3 protein: CASSLVGGGETQYF. CDR3 coding DNA: TGCGCCAGCAGCTTGGTAGGGGGTGGCGAGACCCAGTACTTC. Full variable domain (remainder filled in from reference TRBV5-1 and TRBJ2-5): KAGVTQTPRYLIKTRGQQVTLSCSPISGHRSVSWYQQTPGQGLQFLFEYFSETQRNKGNFPGRFSGRQFSNSRSEMNVSTLELGDSALYLCASSLVGGGETQYFGPGTRLLVL.

A few counts support this clonotype. J is TRBJ2-5 and V is TRBV29-1; tentatively, D is TRBD1 (6 bases). CDR1 is SQVTM, CDR2 ANQGSEA, per germline. With 6 bases removed from V and 5 bases from J, the gap between germline ends came to 13 bases. CDR3 length: 12 amino acids. DNA for the CDR3: TGCAGCGTCTTCCCGAGGGGGGAGACCCAGTACTTC. It codes for CSVFPRGETQYF. The full variable domain, its missing parts supplied by reference TRBV29-1 and TRBJ2-5, is SAVISQKPSRDICQRGTSLTIQCQVDSQVTMMFWYRQQPGQSLTLIATANQGSEATYESGFVIDKFPISRPNLTFSTLTVSNMSPEDSSIYLCSVFPRGETQYFGPGTRLLVL.

This clonotype showed up many times. The chain carries TRBV5-1 and TRBJ1-1; D is ambiguous. Germline CDR1 SGHRS, CDR2 YFSETQ. The CDR3 loop spans 14 amino acids. V was cut by 0 bases and J by 0 bases, with 6 bases left in between. CDR3 in amino acids: CASSLGTMNTEAFF. The CDR3 coding sequence is TGCGCCAGCAGCTTGGGCACCATGAACACTGAAGCTTTCTTT. The variable domain in full, completed from reference TRBV5-1 and TRBJ1-1, reads KAGVTQTPRYLIKTRGQQVTLSCSPISGHRSVSWYQQTPGQGLQFLFEYFSETQRNKGNFPGRFSGRQFSNSRSEMNVSTLELGDSALYLCASSLGTMNTEAFFGQGTRLTVV.

This chain connects TRBV7-2 to TRBJ2-2; D gene unclear. Looked up from germline, CDR1 is SGHTA and CDR2 is FQGNSA. This CDR3 comprises 14 residues. The germline V and J ends were trimmed by 7 bases and 3 bases, with 12 bases remaining between them. This CDR3 is CASTPLTHTGELFF. The CDR3, as DNA: TGTGCCAGCACCCCTCTCACCCACACCGGGGAGCTGTTTTTT.

The J gene is TRBJ1-1, the V gene TRBV7-9, with 12 positions matching TRBD1. CDR1 is SEHNR and CDR2 is FQNEAQ in the germline V gene (reference sequence). There are 15 residues in the CDR3. Trimming at V came to 4 bases and at J to 2 bases, leaving 2 bases not matched to a gene. CDR3 coding DNA: TGTGCCAGCAGCTGGGGGACAGGGGGCAACACTGAAGCTTTCTTT. Protein: CASSWGTGGNTEAFF.

This chain joins TRBV10-3 and TRBJ1-2; D gene unclear. This CDR3 is built from 16 residues. Germline CDR1 ENHRY, CDR2 SYGVKD. Trimming took 2 bases from V and 0 from J, leaving 13 bases between them. The chain's CDR3 is CAISEHKWEANYGYTF. The CDR3 DNA reads as TGTGCCATCAGTGAGCACAAGTGGGAAGCTAACTATGGCTACACCTTC.

The genes are TRBV5-6 and TRBJ1-2; D possibly corresponds to TRBD1 (6 bases). The germline CDR1 and CDR2 sequences are SGHDT and YYEEEE. The ends were cut back, 4 bases at V and 5 bases at J, with 27 bases in the middle. There are 18 residues in the CDR3. CDR3 nucleotide sequence: TGTGCCAGCAGCCTTTCTTTCGTGGTGACAGGCATAGGGTATGGCTACACCTTC. Residues: CASSLSFVVTGIGYGYTF.

This clonotype was counted at least ten times. The chain carries TRBV29-1 and TRBJ1-5, with D uncertain. The CDR3 is 12 amino acids. V lost 4 bases and J lost 1, with 5 bases in between. Looked up from germline, CDR1 is SQVTM and CDR2 is ANQGSEA. CDR3 DNA sequence: TGCAGCGTTGGGGGAAGCAATCAGCCCCAGCATTTT. As protein: CSVGGSNQPQHF.

This clonotype was detected only a few times. The rearrangement links TRBV7-2 to TRBJ2-7; 8 bases map to TRBD2. Germline CDR1 is SGHTA and CDR2 is FQGNSA. J gave up 3 bases and V 5 bases, and 6 bases lay outside the gene matches. The CDR3 runs 14 residues. CDR3 region: CASSLSGGFYEQYF. DNA for the CDR3: TGTGCCAGCAGCCTGAGCGGGGGTTTCTACGAGCAGTACTTC.

V is TRBV12-3 or TRBV12-4 and J is TRBJ1-2, with 10 bases identical to TRBD1. CDR3 length: 16 amino acids. V gave up 5 bases and J gave up 4 bases; unmatched junction bases: 10. The CDR3 DNA follows: TGTGCCAGCAGTCCCCGGACAGGGGGAAGAGTCTATGGCTACACCTTC. It codes for CASSPRTGGRVYGYTF.

This clonotype was seen ten or more times. The chain couples TRBV6-1 to TRBJ2-5; tentative D call: TRBD1 (6 bases). In germline, CDR1 is MNHNS, CDR2 SASEGT. The CDR3 sequence is 15 residues long. With 0 bases removed from V and 2 bases from J, the gap between germline ends came to 10 bases. The CDR3 DNA sequence: TGTGCCAGCAGTGAAGCCACAGGGAGACAAGAGACCCAGTACTTC. This translates into CASSEATGRQETQYF.

This chain joins TRBV12-3 or TRBV12-4 and TRBJ1-4; 8 bases fit TRBD1. This CDR3 comprises 14 residues. The ends lost 4 bases at V and 7 bases at J; junction bases unmatched: 5. CDR3 protein: CASSSTGGAEKLFF. CDR3 coding DNA: TGTGCCAGCAGTTCAACAGGGGGGGCTGAAAAACTGTTTTTT.

This clonotype appeared many times. The V gene is TRBV11-2, the J gene TRBJ1-1; D is unclear. Trimming pared 4 bases from V and 7 bases from J, leaving 13 bases between. Per the germline V gene, CDR1 is SGHAT and CDR2 is FQNNGV. The CDR3 covers 13 residues. In DNA form, the CDR3 reads TGTGCCAGCAGCTCATCGTGGAGGAGTGAAGCTTTCTTT. Protein sequence: CASSSSWRSEAFF. The full variable domain, with the rest looked up from reference TRBV11-2 and TRBJ1-1, is EAGVAQSPRYKIIEKRQSVAFWCNPISGHATLYWYQQILGQGPKLLIQFQNNGVVDDSQLPKDRFSAERLKGVDSTLKIQPAKLEDSAVYLCASSSSWRSEAFFGQGTRLTVV.

The chain employs TRBV20-1 and TRBJ2-3; 10 bases line up with TRBD2. The CDR3 is made up of 14 amino acids. The V segment lost 3 bases and the J segment 4 bases; nucleotides outside the gene matches: 4. From germline, CDR1 is DFQATT and CDR2 SNEGSKA (reference sequence). This chain's CDR3 is CSARASGSPDTQYF. CDR3 nucleotides: TGCAGTGCTAGGGCTAGCGGGAGCCCAGATACGCAGTATTTT.

This clonotype was seen repeatedly, ten times or more. The chain uses TRBV7-2 and TRBJ2-7, with D possibly being TRBD1 (6 bases). The germline CDR1 and CDR2 sequences are SGHTA and FQGNSA. The germline V and J ends were trimmed by 1 base and 0 bases, with 10 bases remaining between them. The CDR3 is made up of 15 amino acids. CDR3 DNA: TGTGCCAGCAGCTTAGACAGGGTTACCTCCTACGAGCAGTACTTC. Its protein product is CASSLDRVTSYEQYF.

This clonotype was seen more than once but under ten times. This sequence joins TRBV6-2 or TRBV6-3 and TRBJ2-7; D gene uncertain. Germline CDR1 MNHEY, CDR2 SVGEGT. With 2 bases removed from V and 0 bases from J, the gap between germline ends came to 14 bases. The CDR3 contains 16 residues. CDR3 nucleotide sequence: TGTGCCAGCAGTTACCCGGCAGCCCCGAGCTCCTACGAGCAGTACTTC. Translating it yields CASSYPAAPSSYEQYF.